The 8 T cell receptor beta chains reported below all come from one sample, sequenced in a study of cytotoxic CD8 clonotypes in ibrutinib-treated CLL. Only in-frame clones appear in the TCRdb table, and some are missing; sequencing was by immunoSEQ multiplex PCR. The repertoire holds some 98,000 clones, with more than 75% as singletons. Sequences were derived from PBMCs, sampled after 12 months of ibrutinib treatment. These receptors originate from a human donor with chronic lymphocytic leukemia.

The V and J genes are TRBV5-4 and TRBJ2-5, with 8 bases identical to TRBD2. The germline CDR1 and CDR2 sequences are SGHNT and YYREEE (reference sequence). The V and J ends lost 4 bases and 2 bases, in that order; junction bases with no gene match: 7. The CDR3 sequence is 15 residues long. The CDR3 DNA is TGTGCCAGCAGCGCTGTCGCGGGGGGACAAGAGACCCAGTACTTC. This gives the protein CASSAVAGGQETQYF.

This clone was found a few times. The genes are TRBV27 and TRBJ1-1; weak D call: TRBD1 (6 bases). Germline V CDR1 and CDR2: MNHEY, SMNVEV (reference sequence). The CDR3 is 14 amino acids. V was cut by 3 bases and J by 4 bases, with 12 bases left in between. CDR3: CASSLGGWGTEAFF. CDR3 sequence (DNA): TGTGCCAGCAGTTTGGGGGGCTGGGGCACTGAAGCTTTCTTT.

This sequence joins TRBV28 and TRBJ1-4; D is ambiguous. The CDR3 length is 12 residues. Between the trimmed V and J ends, which lost 9 bases and 8 bases, there was a span of 13 bases. Germline V gene sequence: CDR1 MDHEN, CDR2 SYDVKM. CDR3 region: CASSLAREKLFF. CDR3 DNA sequence: TGTGCCAGTTCCCTGGCGAGGGAAAAACTGTTTTTT.

The rearrangement links TRBV9 to TRBJ2-2; TRBD1 aligns across 12 bases. The germline V gene encodes CDR1 SGDLS and CDR2 YYNGEE. V lost 4 bases to trimming and J lost 5 bases; unmatched junction nucleotides: 6. The CDR3 has 16 residues. The CDR3 spells CASSPGQGAVTGELFF. DNA for the CDR3: TGTGCCAGCAGCCCGGGACAGGGGGCAGTTACCGGGGAGCTGTTTTTT.

This clone was seen a few times. The gene calls are TRBV4-2 and TRBJ1-5, with D tentatively TRBD1 (5 bases). The CDR3 sequence is 15 residues long. From germline, CDR1 is LGHNA and CDR2 YNFKEQ. Between the trimmed V and J ends, which lost 0 bases and 2 bases, there was a span of 8 bases. CDR3 coding DNA: TGTGCCAGCAGCCAAGACGCGGGGGGCAATCAGCCCCAGCATTTT. Its translation is CASSQDAGGNQPQHF.

This clone occurred once. The chain is built from TRBV5-4 and TRBJ2-5, with D possibly matching TRBD2 (5 bases). This CDR3 is built from 17 residues. Deletions cut 0 bases from V and 1 base from J, with 16 bases between. Germline CDR1 is SGHNT and CDR2 is YYREEE (reference sequence). CDR3 bases: TGTGCCAGCAGCTTGGCGGCCCAAAGAGGGCCCCAAGAGACCCAGTACTTC. It encodes CASSLAAQRGPQETQYF.

The chain combines TRBV30 with TRBJ2-7; maybe TRBD2 (5 bases). The CDR3 length is 15 residues. The V end lost 0 bases, the J end lost 3 bases, and 15 bases lay between the germline ends. In germline, CDR1 is GTSNPN, CDR2 SVGIG (reference sequence). The CDR3 loop reads CAWSVPRLTLYEQYF. The CDR3 nucleotides are TGTGCCTGGAGTGTGCCACGACTAACCCTCTACGAGCAGTACTTC.

This sequence joins TRBV6-6 and TRBJ1-1, with TRBD1 matching over 7 bases. Germline CDR1 reads MNHNY; CDR2 reads SVGAGI (reference sequence). V was pared by 6 bases and J by 3 bases, with 7 bases of the junction left unmatched. The CDR3 runs 14 residues. CDR3 sequence reads: CASRPTGDYTEAFF. The CDR3 nucleotides are TGTGCCAGCAGACCTACAGGGGACTACACTGAAGCTTTCTTT.